The table lists the clone carrying this T cell receptor beta chain with many counts. Its target is unknown. V dropped 2 bases and J dropped 3 bases, with 11 bases sitting between them. The CDR3 contains 13 residues. In germline, CDR1 is SQVTM, CDR2 ANQGSEA. This entry belongs to a study of CD8 T cells in ankylosing spondylitis. TCRdb independently ran MiXCR on the 5' RACE reads; one entry per CDR3 protein. The sample includes approximately 300,000 distinct CDR3 sequences, roughly 8% of them seen just once. Study results and limitations: The authors found the disease-linked clones to be CD8+ and relatively rare in peripheral blood. A TCR beta motif of under 10 highly homologous variants seemed to mark ankylosing spondylitis blood.

Sequenced sample: blood, either unsorted or a sorted T cell fraction (not recorded which). The TCR comes from a male donor with ankylosing spondylitis. The chain has TRBV29-1 and TRBJ2-7, with D perhaps TRBD1 (5 bases). CDR3 amino acids: CSVEMDNYYEQYF. The CDR3 region has the DNA TGCAGCGTTGAAATGGACAACTACTACGAGCAGTACTTC.